Each of the 23 T cell receptor beta chains below was sequenced from the same sample in a study of T cell responses to AZD1222 COVID-19 vaccine. Sequenced by immunoSEQ multiplex PCR; TCRdb stores in-frame clones only, minus some. The table includes 130,000 or so clones, 75% to 95% detected once. The sample here was peripheral blood, taken 28 days after the second dose of the MenACWY control vaccine. The receptors were gathered from an adult who received the MenACWY meningococcal vaccine as a control.

The chain combines TRBV5-1 with TRBJ2-1; 14 bases match TRBD2. With V trimmed by 0 bases and J by 5 bases, 1 base remained unmatched. The CDR3 length is 16 residues. Germline V gene lookup returns CDR1 SGHRS and CDR2 YFSETQ. The CDR3 spells CASSLGLAGGHNEQFF. The CDR3 DNA sequence: TGCGCCAGCAGCTTGGGACTAGCGGGGGGGCACAATGAGCAGTTCTTC.

The chain is built from TRBV7-9 and TRBJ1-1; unclear D gene. Germline V gives CDR1 SEHNR, CDR2 FQNEAQ (reference sequence). The germline V and J ends were trimmed by 4 bases and 6 bases, with 6 bases remaining between them. This CDR3 is built from 11 residues. CDR3 residues: CASSSLSEAFF. Here the CDR3 DNA reads TGTGCCAGCAGCTCCCTCTCTGAAGCTTTCTTT.

J is TRBJ2-2 and V is TRBV12-3 or TRBV12-4; the D gene is possibly TRBD2 (5 bases). V gave up 6 bases and J gave up 5 bases, with 10 bases separating them. The CDR3 has 13 residues. The CDR3 region is CASRGEGTGELFF. The CDR3 DNA reads as TGTGCCAGCAGGGGTGAGGGTACCGGGGAGCTGTTTTTT.

The chain joins TRBV9 to TRBJ2-5; 9 bases agree with TRBD1. Germline V CDR1 and CDR2: SGDLS, YYNGEE. Trimming at V came to 4 bases and at J to 5 bases, leaving 9 bases not matched to a gene. The CDR3 consists of 15 residues. The CDR3 loop is CASSSSGTGPETQYF. The CDR3 nucleotides are TGTGCCAGCAGCTCGTCCGGGACAGGGCCGGAGACCCAGTACTTC.

The gene calls are TRBV4-1 and TRBJ1-2, with TRBD1 identical over 8 bases. Germline values: CDR1 MGHRA, CDR2 YSYEKL. The junction had 5 bases not matched to a gene; V was cut back by 1 base and J by 4 bases. This CDR3 region has 15 residues. The CDR3 reads CASSQVAGGAYGYTF. CDR3 nucleotide sequence: TGCGCCAGCAGCCAAGTAGCAGGGGGCGCCTATGGCTACACCTTC.

The rearrangement links TRBV4-1 to TRBJ2-1; D not resolved. The CDR3 is 12 amino acids. Trimming cost V 2 bases and J 7 bases, with 6 bases left between them. Germline values: CDR1 MGHRA, CDR2 YSYEKL. The CDR3 loop is CASSQLGNEQFF. The CDR3 DNA reads TGCGCCAGCAGCCAACTAGGAAATGAGCAGTTCTTC.

The rearrangement uses TRBV4-2 and TRBJ2-2; 15 bases are shared with TRBD2. The V gene's germline CDR1 is LGHNA and CDR2 YNFKEQ. V was pared by 4 bases and J by 0 bases, with 3 bases of the junction left unmatched. This CDR3 comprises 18 residues. The CDR3 is CASSPRTSGRANTGELFF. The CDR3 coding sequence is TGTGCCAGCAGCCCGCGGACTAGCGGGAGGGCGAACACCGGGGAGCTGTTTTTT.

The chain joins TRBV4-2 to TRBJ1-1, with 7 nucleotides matching TRBD1. From germline, CDR1 is LGHNA and CDR2 YNFKEQ. The CDR3 extends over 15 amino acids. V lost 0 bases to trimming and J lost 5 bases; unmatched junction nucleotides: 6. The CDR3 here is CASSQDLNRGTEAFF. In DNA, the CDR3 is TGTGCCAGCAGCCAAGATCTTAACAGGGGTACTGAAGCTTTCTTT.

The gene calls are TRBV30 and TRBJ1-1; D gene ambiguous. The CDR3 is 13 residues long. CDR1 and CDR2 (germline): GTSNPN, SVGIG (reference sequence). Trimming stripped 0 bases from V and 5 bases from J, with 10 bases between. The chain's CDR3 is CAWSVQMITEAFF. The CDR3 coding sequence is TGTGCCTGGAGTGTACAGATGATTACTGAAGCTTTCTTT.

V and J are TRBV7-9 and TRBJ1-1; D uncertain. Germline V gives CDR1 SEHNR, CDR2 FQNEAQ (reference sequence). This CDR3 is built from 12 residues. V was shortened by 3 bases and J by 7 bases, with 9 bases between the two germline ends. This chain's CDR3 is CASSFSRLEAFF. The CDR3 nucleotides read TGTGCCAGCAGCTTCTCGCGTCTTGAAGCTTTCTTT.

This clone came up once. Other DNA sequences in this specimen translate into the identical CDR3. V gene TRBV18 combines with J gene TRBJ1-5; D remains unclear. Germline assignment: CDR1 KGHSH and CDR2 LQKENI. Trimming left V 3 bases short and J 4 bases short, with 7 bases between. The CDR3 covers 13 residues. The DNA for the CDR3 is TGTGCCAGCTCACCGGCTGGTAATCAGCCCCAGCATTTT. Residues: CASSPAGNQPQHF.

This chain uses TRBV19 with TRBJ2-7; 9 nucleotides line up with TRBD1. The V gene end was trimmed by 5 bases and the J gene end by 7 bases; junction bases not matched to a gene: 12. There are 15 residues in the CDR3. Germline values: CDR1 LNHDA, CDR2 SQIVND (reference sequence). Written as DNA, the CDR3 is TGTGCCAGTAGTTTTTGGACAGGGGAGCGCTTGGAGCAGTACTTC. As protein: CASSFWTGERLEQYF. The whole variable domain, filled in from reference TRBV19 and TRBJ2-7, reads DGGITQSPKYLFRKEGQNVTLSCEQNLNHDAMYWYRQDPGQGLRLIYYSQIVNDFQKGDIAEGYSVSREKKESFPLTVTSAQKNPTAFYLCASSFWTGERLEQYFGPGTRLTVT.

This clone has just one count. The chain recombines TRBV5-1 with TRBJ2-1, with 9 bases identical to TRBD1. Germline CDR1 and CDR2: SGHRS and YFSETQ. Trimming took 4 bases from V and 1 from J; bases not matched to a gene: 6. CDR3 length: 16 amino acids. CDR3 sequence reads: CASSTRDRASYNEQFF. CDR3 coding DNA: TGCGCCAGCAGCACTCGGGACAGGGCTTCCTACAATGAGCAGTTCTTC.

The chain employs TRBV14 and TRBJ2-7; D gene ambiguous. Trimming cost V 3 bases and J 0 bases, with 6 bases left between them. CDR1 and CDR2 (germline): SGHDN, FVKESK. The CDR3 spans 13 residues. CDR3 sequence: CASSQSASYEQYF. The CDR3 nucleotides are TGTGCCAGCAGCCAGTCGGCCTCCTACGAGCAGTACTTC.

The chain combines TRBV7-2 with TRBJ2-3; D unresolved. With 5 bases removed from V and 6 bases from J, the gap between germline ends came to 9 bases. This CDR3 is built from 12 residues. In germline, CDR1 is SGHTA, CDR2 FQGNSA. DNA of the CDR3: TGTGCCAGCAGCCCTCCCCGGGATACGCAGTATTTT. Encoded protein: CASSPPRDTQYF.

This clone was counted between two and nine times. This chain uses TRBV25-1 with TRBJ2-7; D is undetermined. This CDR3 is built from 13 residues. V lost 4 bases, J lost 0 bases, and 7 bases lay in between. Germline CDR1 and CDR2: MGHDK and SYGVNS. The CDR3 region is CASSVGFSYEQYF. CDR3 nucleotide sequence: TGTGCCAGCAGTGTGGGCTTCTCCTACGAGCAGTACTTC.

The chain combines TRBV24-1 with TRBJ2-2; D uncertain. V lost 3 bases to trimming and J lost 8 bases, with 27 bases between them. The CDR3 covers 19 residues. Germline V gene data show CDR1 as KGHDR and CDR2 as SFDVKD. The CDR3 region is CATSDPRSGRFGLDGELFF. The DNA for the CDR3 is TGTGCCACCAGTGATCCTAGATCGGGTCGGTTTGGGCTGGATGGGGAGCTGTTTTTT.

The DNA for the CDR3 is TGTGCCAGCATCCAAGGGAGTCTCACAGGGCTACACGAGCAGTACGTC. This gives the protein CASIQGSLTGLHEQYV. The chain combines TRBV27 with TRBJ2-7, with a possible D match to TRBD1 (6 bases). Trimming pared 7 bases from V and 5 bases from J, leaving 24 bases between. Germline lookup yields CDR1 MNHEY and CDR2 SMNVEV (reference sequence). CDR3 length: 16 amino acids.

The chain uses TRBV19 and TRBJ2-6; no clear D gene. The V end was cut by 7 bases, the J end by 0 bases, with 4 bases between. Germline CDR1 reads LNHDA; CDR2 reads SQIVND (reference sequence). This CDR3 is 13 amino acids long. Here the CDR3 DNA reads TGTGCCAGTACGGGCTCTGGGGCCAACGTCCTGACTTTC. Its protein is CASTGSGANVLTF.

The gene calls are TRBV12-3 or TRBV12-4 and TRBJ2-2; no reliable D call. There are 13 residues in the CDR3. V lost 5 bases and J lost 1, with 5 bases in between. The CDR3 bases are TGTGCCAGCAGTGAGAGGAACACCGGGGAGCTGTTTTTT. Translating gives CASSERNTGELFF.

The chain couples TRBV6-6 to TRBJ2-2, with a tentative D call TRBD1 (6 bases). Germline V gene lookup returns CDR1 MNHNY and CDR2 SVGAGI (reference sequence). The V end lost 11 bases, the J end lost 1 base, and 11 bases lay between the germline ends. This CDR3 region has 13 residues. Written as DNA, the CDR3 is TGTGCCGGCCAGGACAGGAACACCGGGGAGCTGTTTTTT. Its translation: CAGQDRNTGELFF.

This sequence joins TRBV28 and TRBJ2-3, with a weak D call TRBD1 (5 bases). The germline CDR1 and CDR2 sequences are MDHEN and SYDVKM. This CDR3 has 15 amino acids. V was trimmed by 7 bases and J by 0 bases, leaving 14 bases between them. The CDR3 DNA is TGTGCCAGCACCGACGGCAGGGCGAGCACAGATACGCAGTATTTT. Its protein product is CASTDGRASTDTQYF.

This sequence joins TRBV5-1 and TRBJ2-2, with D tentatively TRBD2 (6 bases). The CDR3 consists of 14 residues. V lost 3 bases to trimming and J lost 9 bases, with 15 bases between them. Germline CDR1 reads SGHRS; CDR2 reads YFSETQ. CDR3 sequence reads: CASSSGTQGRELFF. The CDR3 DNA is TGCGCCAGCAGCTCCGGGACTCAAGGGAGGGAGCTGTTTTTT.